These T cell receptor beta chains were read from a single sample in a study of CD4 T cells in relation to SARS-CoV-2 and coronaviruses. The assay was immunoSEQ multiplex PCR, and TCRdb's table has in-frame clones only and misses some. Seen here are around 31,000 clones, roughly 76% observed once, and the top ten hold 3.4%. These TCRs' antigens remain unknown. Sequencing input: memory CD4+ T cells from PBMCs, cultured in vitro. The receptors were sampled from an adult with COVID-19. CDR3s include the opening cysteine and the closing phenylalanine or tryptophan. The D gene is left open where the match is weak. Where a row states a size, it is once, few, many or the class of an expanded clone; other rows omit it.

j_call,v_call,d_call,clone_size,cdr3_aa,cdr3_nt
TRBJ1-2,TRBV3-1/TRBV3-2,.,.,CASSQDMVTGYGYTF,TGTGCCAGCAGCCAAGATATGGTGACGGGCTATGGCTACACCTTC
TRBJ1-4,TRBV7-9,.,once,CASSLGQYNEKLFF,TGTGCCAGCAGCTTGGGCCAGTATAATGAAAAACTGTTTTTT
TRBJ1-2,TRBV28,TRBD1,.,CASSLGTGWRPNYGYTF,TGTGCCAGCAGTCTCGGGACAGGGTGGCGTCCTAACTATGGCTACACCTTC
TRBJ2-7,TRBV7-2,TRBD1,.,CASSPRDSLREQYF,TGTGCCAGCAGCCCCCGGGACAGCCTTAGGGAGCAGTACTTC
TRBJ2-1,TRBV7-2,.,.,CASSLAYRGLAKTPYNEQFF,TGTGCCAGCAGCTTAGCATACCGAGGGCTAGCCAAAACCCCCTACAATGAGCAGTTCTTC
TRBJ2-3,TRBV2,.,once,CASSQRTSTDTQYF,TGTGCCAGCAGTCAGCGGACTAGCACAGATACGCAGTATTTT
TRBJ1-5,TRBV19,TRBD1,few,CASSMDREQGAEKPQHF,TGTGCCAGTAGTATGGATAGGGAACAGGGGGCTGAGAAGCCCCAGCATTTT
TRBJ2-3,TRBV4-3,TRBD2,.,CASSQDRRAGGSTDTQYF,TGCGCCAGCAGCCAAGATCGACGGGCGGGAGGGAGCACAGATACGCAGTATTTT
TRBJ2-7,TRBV7-9,.,.,CASSLGVGEQYF,TGTGCCAGCAGCCTAGGGGTCGGCGAGCAGTACTTC
TRBJ2-3,TRBV19,.,.,CASDPGTDTQYF,TGTGCCAGTGACCCGGGGACAGATACGCAGTATTTT
TRBJ2-3,TRBV5-4,.,.,CASSSGTGTQYF,TGTGCCAGCAGCTCCGGGACTGGTACGCAGTATTTT
TRBJ1-1,TRBV18,TRBD1,.,CASSPDRGRGTEAFF,TGTGCCAGCTCACCCGACAGGGGGCGAGGGACTGAAGCTTTCTTT
TRBJ1-1,TRBV7-2,TRBD1,few,CASSIRGPGTEAFF,TGTGCCAGCAGCATCAGGGGGCCCGGCACTGAAGCTTTCTTT
TRBJ1-2,TRBV28,.,.,CASSLKGLYGYTF,TGTGCCAGCAGTTTAAAGGGGCTCTATGGCTACACCTTC
TRBJ1-3,TRBV5-1,TRBD1,.,CASSQGGYGNTIYF,TGCGCCAGCAGCCAGGGGGGTTACGGAAACACCATATATTTT
TRBJ1-2,TRBV7-9,.,.,CASSPRQVGRKGYTF,TGTGCCAGCAGCCCCCGACAAGTGGGGCGGAAAGGCTACACCTTC
TRBJ1-1,TRBV12-3/TRBV12-4,TRBD1,.,CASSFGTDTEAFF,TGTGCCAGCAGTTTTGGGACAGACACTGAAGCTTTCTTT
TRBJ1-5,TRBV6-5,.,.,CASRETLSNQPQHF,TGTGCCAGCCGGGAGACACTCAGCAATCAGCCCCAGCATTTT
TRBJ2-3,TRBV7-9,TRBD2,.,CASRESPLGLAADTQYF,TGTGCCAGCAGGGAGTCGCCTCTCGGACTAGCGGCAGATACGCAGTATTTT
TRBJ1-5,TRBV19,.,.,CASSDSNQPQHF,TGTGCCAGTAGTGACAGCAATCAGCCCCAGCATTTT
TRBJ1-1,TRBV6-1,.,.,CASSETPNRDAFF,TGTGCCAGCAGTGAAACCCCTAACAGGGATGCTTTCTTT
TRBJ2-7,TRBV28,TRBD2,.,CASNLAGASRSEQYF,TGTGCCAGCAACCTAGCGGGCGCCTCTCGTTCCGAGCAGTACTTC
TRBJ2-1,TRBV5-6,TRBD1,.,CASSLSTGDYNEQFF,TGTGCCAGCAGCTTGTCGACAGGGGACTACAATGAGCAGTTCTTC
TRBJ1-6,TRBV6-5,TRBD1,.,CATGTGSSYNSPLHF,TGTGCCACCGGGACAGGGAGCTCCTATAATTCACCCCTCCACTTT
TRBJ1-4,TRBV2,TRBD1,.,CASSSDREGANEKLFF,TGTGCCAGCAGTTCCGACAGGGAGGGAGCTAATGAAAAACTGTTTTTT
TRBJ1-1,TRBV10-3,TRBD1,.,CAISGTGGQNTEAFF,TGTGCCATCAGTGGGACAGGGGGCCAGAACACTGAAGCTTTCTTT
TRBJ2-1,TRBV28,.,.,CASSFAGTSYNEQFF,TGTGCCAGCTCCTTTGCGGGGACCTCCTACAATGAGCAGTTCTTC
TRBJ2-2,TRBV28,.,.,CASSLGGFSGELFF,TGTGCCAGCAGTTTAGGGGGTTTCTCCGGGGAGCTGTTTTTT
TRBJ2-1,TRBV6-4,.,.,CASSDDSNNEQFF,TGTGCCAGCAGTGACGACTCAAACAATGAGCAGTTCTTC
TRBJ2-5,TRBV5-4,.,once,CASSSAAVGETQYF,TGTGCCAGCAGCTCCGCCGCGGTAGGAGAGACCCAGTACTTC
TRBJ1-2,TRBV20-1,.,.,CSEPGDYGYTF,TGCAGTGAGCCGGGGGACTATGGCTACACCTTC
TRBJ2-1,TRBV19,.,.,CASKTRPGLQVGEQFF,TGTGCCAGTAAAACACGCCCGGGCTTGCAGGTCGGGGAGCAGTTCTTC
TRBJ1-6,TRBV6-1,TRBD1,.,CASSDTYRGGVRPSPLHF,TGTGCCAGCAGTGATACTTACAGGGGAGGGGTGCGTCCTTCACCCCTCCACTTT
TRBJ1-5,TRBV30,.,.,CAWSVFGVGSNQPQHF,TGTGCCTGGAGTGTATTCGGGGTGGGAAGCAATCAGCCCCAGCATTTT
TRBJ2-5,TRBV7-8,.,.,CASSLGYRETQYF,TGTGCCAGCAGCTTGGGCTATCGAGAGACCCAGTACTTC
TRBJ2-3,TRBV14,.,.,CASSLGMPTDTQYF,TGTGCCAGCAGCCTCGGGATGCCCACAGATACGCAGTATTTT
TRBJ2-7,TRBV11-2,.,.,CASTTYGYEQYF,TGTGCCAGCACCACGTACGGGTACGAGCAGTACTTC
TRBJ2-3,TRBV27,TRBD1,.,CASSWDRVVADTQYF,TGTGCCAGCAGTTGGGACAGGGTAGTCGCAGATACGCAGTATTTT
TRBJ2-7,TRBV10-3,TRBD1,once,CAISGGQVSYEQYF,TGTGCCATCAGTGGGGGACAGGTTAGCTACGAGCAGTACTTC
TRBJ2-3,TRBV5-1,TRBD2,.,CASSLAQGLAGGTDTQYF,TGCGCCAGCAGCTTGGCCCAGGGACTAGCGGGAGGGACAGATACGCAGTATTTT
TRBJ1-5,TRBV7-8,.,few,CASSGGAGSNQPQHF,TGTGCCAGCAGTGGGGGGGCAGGGTCCAATCAGCCCCAGCATTTT
TRBJ1-1,TRBV29-1,.,.,CSGTVATEAFF,TGCAGCGGGACGGTTGCCACTGAAGCTTTCTTT
TRBJ1-1,TRBV28,.,.,CASSFQFTEAFF,TGTGCCAGCAGTTTCCAGTTCACTGAAGCTTTCTTT
TRBJ2-4,TRBV7-9,.,.,CASSARTVAKNIQYF,TGTGCCAGCAGCGCGCGGACAGTAGCCAAAAACATTCAGTACTTC
TRBJ2-7,TRBV7-9,TRBD2,.,CASSSNSGSGAGEQYF,TGTGCCAGCAGCTCTAATAGCGGGAGTGGGGCCGGCGAGCAGTACTTC
TRBJ2-1,TRBV28,TRBD2,.,CASSEGGLAGVSRFF,TGTGCCAGCTCCGAAGGGGGACTAGCGGGAGTGAGTAGGTTCTTC
TRBJ2-1,TRBV10-1,.,few,CASSVNNEQFF,TGCGCCAGCAGTGTAAACAATGAGCAGTTCTTC
TRBJ2-7,TRBV12-3/TRBV12-4,.,once,CASSFGGYEQYF,TGTGCCAGCAGTTTTGGAGGGTATGAGCAGTACTTC
TRBJ2-3,TRBV4-1,.,few,CASSQSSVGGDTQYF,TGCGCCAGCAGCCAGTCGTCGGTTGGGGGAGATACGCAGTATTTT
TRBJ1-3,TRBV10-2,TRBD1,.,CASRDRGGNTIYF,TGCGCCAGCAGGGACAGGGGAGGAAACACCATATATTTT
TRBJ2-7,TRBV15,TRBD2,.,CATSRAVGGTYEQYF,TGTGCCACCAGCAGAGCCGTGGGGGGGACCTACGAGCAGTACTTC
TRBJ1-1,TRBV10-3,.,.,CAIMSRGDTEAFF,TGTGCCATCATGTCTCGAGGGGACACTGAAGCTTTCTTT
TRBJ2-3,TRBV10-3,TRBD2,.,CAISDWGGPSTDTQYF,TGTGCCATCAGTGATTGGGGGGGTCCTAGCACAGATACGCAGTATTTT
TRBJ2-1,TRBV19,.,once,CASSIRQNYNEQFF,TGTGCCAGTAGTATTCGACAGAACTACAATGAGCAGTTCTTC
TRBJ2-6,TRBV4-1,TRBD1,.,CASSQEGQGSGANVLTF,TGCGCCAGCAGCCAAGAGGGACAGGGCTCTGGGGCCAACGTCCTGACTTTC
TRBJ2-7,TRBV3-1/TRBV3-2,TRBD2,.,CASSQDDSKRETYEQYF,TGTGCCAGCAGCCAAGATGATTCCAAGCGGGAGACTTACGAGCAGTACTTC
TRBJ2-5,TRBV19,.,.,CASHPRGRETQYF,TGTGCCAGCCACCCGAGGGGGAGAGAGACCCAGTACTTC
TRBJ2-1,TRBV27,.,.,CASSSGYGPGSYNEQFF,TGTGCCAGCAGTTCCGGGTACGGACCGGGCTCCTACAATGAGCAGTTCTTC
TRBJ1-2,TRBV29-1,.,.,CSVEGTDRYGYTF,TGCAGCGTGGAAGGGACGGATCGGTATGGCTACACCTTC
TRBJ2-2,TRBV7-9,.,.,CASSLGPGNTGELFF,TGTGCCAGCAGCTTAGGTCCTGGGAACACCGGGGAGCTGTTTTTT